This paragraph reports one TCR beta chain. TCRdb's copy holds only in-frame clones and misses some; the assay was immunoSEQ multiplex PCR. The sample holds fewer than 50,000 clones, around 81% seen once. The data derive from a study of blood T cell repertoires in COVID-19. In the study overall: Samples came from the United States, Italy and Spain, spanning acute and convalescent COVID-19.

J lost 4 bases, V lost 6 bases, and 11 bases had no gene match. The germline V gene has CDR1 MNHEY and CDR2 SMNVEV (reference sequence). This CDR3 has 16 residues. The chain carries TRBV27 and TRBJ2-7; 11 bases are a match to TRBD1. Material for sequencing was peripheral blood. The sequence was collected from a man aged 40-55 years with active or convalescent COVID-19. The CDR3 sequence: CASSPGQGATVYEQYF. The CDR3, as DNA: TGTGCCAGCAGCCCTGGACAGGGGGCGACGGTTTACGAGCAGTACTTC.